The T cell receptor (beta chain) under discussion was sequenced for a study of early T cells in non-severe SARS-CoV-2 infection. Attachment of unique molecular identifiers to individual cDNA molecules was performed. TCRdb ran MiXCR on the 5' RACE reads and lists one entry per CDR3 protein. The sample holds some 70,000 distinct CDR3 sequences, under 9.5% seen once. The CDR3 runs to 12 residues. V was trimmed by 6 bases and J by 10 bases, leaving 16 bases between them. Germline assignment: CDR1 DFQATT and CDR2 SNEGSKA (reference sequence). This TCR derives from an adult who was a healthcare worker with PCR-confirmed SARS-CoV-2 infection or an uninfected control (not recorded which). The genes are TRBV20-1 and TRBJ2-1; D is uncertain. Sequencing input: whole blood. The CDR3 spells CSAPIGPFEQFF. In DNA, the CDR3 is TGCAGTGCCCCTATTGGGCCCTTCGAGCAGTTCTTC.